This TCR beta chain was recorded in a study of blood T cell repertoires in COVID-19. Study summary: Acute and convalescent COVID-19 specimens originated in the United States, Italy and Spain. The cDNA or gDNA used as material had been derived from T cells, B-cell-depleted T cells, or PBMCs.

Assay: immunoSEQ multiplex PCR; the TCRdb copy retains only in-frame clones and omits some. The sample consists of around 63,000 clones, 80% to 85% of them appearing once. The sequence derives from an elderly woman with active or convalescent COVID-19. Specimen: peripheral blood.

Written as DNA, the CDR3 is TGTGCCAGCAGCCAAGGTCTGCTAGATTGGGGGGGATACTACGAGCAGTACTTC. Protein: CASSQGLLDWGGYYEQYF. The V call is TRBV3-1 (or the pseudogene TRBV3-2), the J call TRBJ2-7, with 7 nucleotides matching TRBD2. The CDR3 has 18 residues. Trimming at V came to 1 base and at J to 3 bases, leaving 15 bases not matched to a gene. Germline CDR1 LGHDT, CDR2 YNNKEL (reference sequence).